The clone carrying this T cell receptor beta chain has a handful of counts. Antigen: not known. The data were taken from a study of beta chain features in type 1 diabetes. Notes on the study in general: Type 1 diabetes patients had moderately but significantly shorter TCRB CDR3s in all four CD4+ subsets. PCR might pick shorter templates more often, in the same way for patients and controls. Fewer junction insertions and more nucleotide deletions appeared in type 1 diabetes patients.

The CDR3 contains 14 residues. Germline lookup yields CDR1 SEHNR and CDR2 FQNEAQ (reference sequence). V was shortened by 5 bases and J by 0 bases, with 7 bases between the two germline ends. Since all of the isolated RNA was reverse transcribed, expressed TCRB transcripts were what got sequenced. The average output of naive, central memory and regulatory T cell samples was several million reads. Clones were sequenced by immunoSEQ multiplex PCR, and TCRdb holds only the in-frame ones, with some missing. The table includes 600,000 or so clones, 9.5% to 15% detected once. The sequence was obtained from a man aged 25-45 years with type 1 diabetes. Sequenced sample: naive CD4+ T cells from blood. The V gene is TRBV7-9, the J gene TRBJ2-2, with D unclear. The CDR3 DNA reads TGTGCCAGCAGCCGAACTACGAACACCGGGGAGCTGTTTTTT. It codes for CASSRTTNTGELFF.